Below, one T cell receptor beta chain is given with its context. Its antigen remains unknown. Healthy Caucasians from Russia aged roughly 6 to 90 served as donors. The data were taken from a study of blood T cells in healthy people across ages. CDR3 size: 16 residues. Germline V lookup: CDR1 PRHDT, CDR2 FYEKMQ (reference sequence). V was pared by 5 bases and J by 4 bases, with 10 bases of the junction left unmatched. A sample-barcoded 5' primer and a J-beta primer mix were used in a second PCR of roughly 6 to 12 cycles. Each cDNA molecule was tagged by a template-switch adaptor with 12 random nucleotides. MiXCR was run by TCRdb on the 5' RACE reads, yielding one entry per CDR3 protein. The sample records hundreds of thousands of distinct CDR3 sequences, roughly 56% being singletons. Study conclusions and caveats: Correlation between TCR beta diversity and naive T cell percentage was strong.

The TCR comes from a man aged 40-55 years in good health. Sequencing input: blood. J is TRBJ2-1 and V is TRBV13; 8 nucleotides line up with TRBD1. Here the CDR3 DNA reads TGTGCCAGCAGCCATACTGGACAGGGATCATACAATGAGCAGTTCTTC. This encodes CASSHTGQGSYNEQFF.